A selection of T cell receptor beta chains follows, all from one sample in a study of T cell responses to AZD1222 COVID-19 vaccine. Data came from immunoSEQ multiplex PCR; TCRdb stores just in-frame clones and leaves some out. The sample holds 200,000 or so clones, 85% to 95% seen once. Sequenced material: peripheral blood, taken on day 0 of MenACWY control vaccination. These receptors all stem from an adult in good health. Each CDR3 is given with its conserved first and last residue. The order of the fields is V gene, clone size, J gene, D gene, CDR3 protein, CDR3 DNA. D genes are given only for firm matches. Expanded clones are given a class, and other clones once, few, many or no size at all.

v_call: TRBV28; clone_size: NA; j_call: TRBJ1-2; d_call: NA; cdr3_aa: CASSLIGSGYTF; cdr3_nt: TGTGCCAGCAGTTTAATAGGGAGTGGCTACACCTTC
v_call: TRBV7-8; clone_size: NA; j_call: TRBJ2-3; d_call: NA; cdr3_aa: CASSLVWESTDTQYF; cdr3_nt: TGTGCCAGCAGCTTAGTGTGGGAGAGCACAGATACGCAGTATTTT
v_call: TRBV6-6; clone_size: NA; j_call: TRBJ2-5; d_call: NA; cdr3_aa: CASSYLSGALTQYF; cdr3_nt: TGTGCCAGCAGTTACTTGTCGGGTGCCTTGACCCAGTACTTC
v_call: TRBV18; clone_size: NA; j_call: TRBJ1-4; d_call: TRBD1; cdr3_aa: CASSLNRGDEKLFF; cdr3_nt: TGTGCCAGCTCACTAAACAGGGGAGACGAAAAACTGTTTTTT
v_call: TRBV2; clone_size: few; j_call: TRBJ2-7; d_call: NA; cdr3_aa: CASSEWGDSSYEQYF; cdr3_nt: TGTGCCAGCAGCGAATGGGGAGACAGCTCCTACGAGCAGTACTTC
v_call: TRBV7-2; clone_size: NA; j_call: TRBJ1-5; d_call: TRBD1; cdr3_aa: CASSYRTGGSQPQHF; cdr3_nt: TGTGCCAGCAGCTATCGGACAGGGGGCAGTCAGCCCCAGCATTTT
v_call: TRBV18; clone_size: NA; j_call: TRBJ2-2; d_call: NA; cdr3_aa: CASSPPGTNTGELFF; cdr3_nt: TGTGCCAGCTCACCACCTGGGACTAACACCGGGGAGCTGTTTTTT
v_call: TRBV5-4; clone_size: NA; j_call: TRBJ2-7; d_call: NA; cdr3_aa: CASSLVGGSYEQYF; cdr3_nt: TGTGCCAGCAGCTTGGTAGGCGGATCCTACGAGCAGTACTTC
v_call: TRBV7-8; clone_size: NA; j_call: TRBJ2-3; d_call: TRBD2; cdr3_aa: CASSPGLAGATDTQYF; cdr3_nt: TGTGCCAGCAGCCCCGGACTAGCGGGGGCAACAGATACGCAGTATTTT
v_call: TRBV6-2/TRBV6-3; clone_size: NA; j_call: TRBJ2-7; d_call: NA; cdr3_aa: CASSKPPGSRWSEQYF; cdr3_nt: TGTGCCAGCAGTAAACCCCCCGGGAGCCGTTGGTCCGAGCAGTACTTC
v_call: TRBV6-5; clone_size: NA; j_call: TRBJ2-1; d_call: TRBD1; cdr3_aa: CASSGQGLHEQFF; cdr3_nt: TGTGCCAGCTCGGGACAGGGGTTGCATGAGCAGTTCTTC
v_call: TRBV15; clone_size: NA; j_call: TRBJ1-6; d_call: NA; cdr3_aa: CATSRDQGGNSPLHF; cdr3_nt: TGTGCCACCAGCAGAGATCAGGGCGGGAATTCACCCCTCCACTTT
v_call: TRBV11-2; clone_size: once; j_call: TRBJ1-1; d_call: NA; cdr3_aa: CASSLGANTEAFF; cdr3_nt: TGTGCCAGCAGCTTAGGGGCGAACACTGAAGCTTTCTTT
v_call: TRBV2; clone_size: once; j_call: TRBJ2-7; d_call: TRBD2; cdr3_aa: CASSVGGYEQYF; cdr3_nt: TGTGCCAGCAGTGTCGGGGGGTACGAGCAGTACTTC
v_call: TRBV30; clone_size: NA; j_call: TRBJ1-2; d_call: NA; cdr3_aa: CAWSSGVFYGYTF; cdr3_nt: TGTGCCTGGAGTTCGGGGGTGTTCTATGGCTACACCTTC
v_call: TRBV5-1; clone_size: NA; j_call: TRBJ2-7; d_call: TRBD1; cdr3_aa: CASSLAPGGDYEQYF; cdr3_nt: TGCGCCAGCAGCTTGGCCCCAGGGGGCGACTACGAGCAGTACTTC
v_call: TRBV30; clone_size: NA; j_call: TRBJ2-2; d_call: NA; cdr3_aa: CAWRLDANTGELFF; cdr3_nt: TGTGCCTGGAGACTGGACGCGAACACCGGGGAGCTGTTTTTT